This T cell receptor (beta chain) comes out of a study of naive and memory T cell subsets (dated by TCRdb to the late 2010s). With respect to the entire study: An open-source, UMI-based TCR alpha and beta sequencing pipeline was applied to sorted naive and memory peripheral blood T cell subsets. RNA was DNase-treated and reverse transcribed with TCR constant-region primers, mostly using SuperScript III. The functional CMV T cell responses agreed completely with IgG serology results. Study-wide conclusions, independent of this receptor: The repertoire findings for the naive and memory subsets could not be validated against a ground truth because none was available. After error correction, only a single occurrence was seen for over 95% of naive TCR sequences, so much steeper abundance distributions were produced than in memory subsets. A clonotype was defined as a single alpha or beta chain sequence rather than as a paired alpha/beta receptor. TCR abundance followed a power law whose exponent differed between naive and memory subsets but was consistent across the three individuals. Gini index rose and Shannon and inverse Simpson diversity fell from naive through CM, EM and EMRA in both CD4 and CD8 cells. RNA-based TCR counts may be influenced by expression changes linked to T cell activation and differentiation. A few larger clonotypes were present in naive repertoires, particularly the CD8 repertoires, and these clonotypes were possibly memory cells re-expressing CD45RA.

On this clonotype itself: Its antigen is unknown. It has no much larger one-base neighbor in the sample; base qualities were not kept.

From the second PCR step on, the TCR alpha and beta chain libraries were amplified in separate reactions. CMV status of each donor was established by measuring IFNgamma production from CD4+ T cells after fresh PBMCs were stimulated overnight with CMV viral lysate. CD4 T cells were positively selected using Miltenyi beads, after which CD8 T cells were positively selected from the CD4-negative fraction. After staining for CD3, CD4, CD8, CD45RA, CD27 and a live/dead dye, cells were sorted on a BD Aria II into four subsets based on CD45RA and CD27. Three healthy volunteers provided blood, and the blood of each volunteer was split into CD4 and CD8 T cells and then into four differentiation subsets. About 110 ml of peripheral blood was taken from each donor, and PBMC were separated by density-gradient centrifugation on Ficoll-Paque PLUS. Sorted cells were lysed in RLT buffer, and RNA was extracted with a Qiagen RNeasy kit and stored at -80°C.

The protocol used for the library was UMI-ligation and nested PCR. An equimolar mix of two oligonucleotides covering both TRBC1 and TRBC2 was used as the beta constant-region primer. Four rounds of PCR were used to amplify ligated cDNA, with nested alpha and beta constant-region primers being used together with the SP2 primer. A single-stranded oligonucleotide carrying the SP2 primer and a 12-nucleotide UMI was ligated to the 3' end of the cDNA by T4 RNA ligase 1. The ligation reaction was kept at 16 degrees C for about 19-25 hours. PCR2 was typically run as a SYBR Green qPCR and stopped at a predetermined threshold to prevent over-amplification. Agencourt AMPure XP magnetic beads were used for all purifications after the first. Library amounts were measured by Qubit and library quality was assessed on a TapeStation, where the main peak was expected at around 650 bp. Sequencing of the pooled libraries was done on an Illumina MiSeq using v2 2x251 paired-end kits, which typically yielded about 1-2 million reads per sample. Each sample was pooled at about 4 nM, and roughly 4.5-7.5% PhiX was included to help cluster recognition. The paper's data handling went like this. Using tag matching that tolerated one base-pair mismatch, Decombinator assigned V and J genes to FASTQ reads that had been processed by Demultiplexor. Collapsinator relied on UMIs to fix sequencing errors as well as frequency errors caused by PCR heterogeneity. CDR3Translator translated TCRs and extracted CDR3s from the conserved cysteine to the FGXG phenylalanine, flagging non-productive sequences. Gini, Shannon entropy and inverse Simpson indices were calculated on repertoires subsampled to equal numbers of UMI-defined TCRs. Power-law fits to clonotype abundance distributions were performed by maximum likelihood within the linear range. When run on a single naive CD8 sample, MIGEC and the pipeline yielded similar UMI counts, similar unique TCR numbers and similar clonal distributions. In one analysis, naive TCRs also found in any memory subset of the same donor were removed from the naive repertoire. A set of several thousand CMV-associated CDR3 sequences, compiled from VDJdb and a published dataset, was used to search the repertoires. Using fastp at Q25 and MiXCR, TCRdb reprocessed the public reads and kept productive beta chains. Rows merge per CDR3 protein into single entries with the most common DNA and genes. These V and J calls originate from TCRdb's pipeline instead of the authors' own analysis. Present in this sample are roughly 97,000 distinct CDR3 sequences, around 15% of which were seen just once. 2.8% of the sample is in the top ten clones.

The CDR3 covers 11 residues, taking in both the cysteine and the phenylalanine. Only the CDR3 part of the read is kept: 33 bases, read in frame from the first base. CDR1 MDHEN and CDR2 SYDVKM were looked up in the germline V gene. Trimming costs V 11 bases and J 4 bases, and their ends lie 11 bases apart. The chain links TRBV28 with TRBJ1-1, with an unclear D gene assignment. The clonotype originates from a human donor in good health. The source material was naive CD8+ T cells from blood. The sample's cell subset or site label is to be understood as: naive T cells, CD45RA high CD27+. The sequenced DNA: TGTGCCCGCTTGGGGAGCACTGAAGCTTTCTTT. The translation is CARLGSTEAFF.